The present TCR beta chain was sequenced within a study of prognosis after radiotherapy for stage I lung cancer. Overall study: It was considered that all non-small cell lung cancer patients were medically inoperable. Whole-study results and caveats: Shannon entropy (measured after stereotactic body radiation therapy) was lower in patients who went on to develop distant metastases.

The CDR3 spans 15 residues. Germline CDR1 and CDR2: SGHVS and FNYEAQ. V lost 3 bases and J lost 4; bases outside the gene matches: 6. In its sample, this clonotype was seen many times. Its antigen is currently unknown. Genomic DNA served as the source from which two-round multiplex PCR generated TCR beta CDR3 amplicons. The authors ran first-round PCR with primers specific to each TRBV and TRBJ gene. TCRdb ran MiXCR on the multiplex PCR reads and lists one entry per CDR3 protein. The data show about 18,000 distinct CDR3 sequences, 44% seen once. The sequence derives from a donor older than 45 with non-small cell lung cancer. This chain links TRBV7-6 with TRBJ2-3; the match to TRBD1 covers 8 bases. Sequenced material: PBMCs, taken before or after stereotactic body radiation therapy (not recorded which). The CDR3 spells CASSLGDRGADTQYF. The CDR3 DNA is TGTGCCAGCAGCTTGGGAGACAGGGGAGCAGATACGCAGTATTTT.